This T cell receptor beta chain was identified in a study of identical twins. Study results and caveats: Invariant cells of the MAIT and iNKT types might have partly distorted the zero-insertion analyses.

This clonotype was found many times. Its antigen is unknown. A universal primer site was incorporated via template switching, and the cDNA contained unique molecular identifiers. Using its own MiXCR run on the 5' RACE reads, TCRdb lists one record per CDR3 protein. There are about 240,000 distinct CDR3 sequences in the sample; approximately 8% occur only once, and under 7% lies in the top ten. Each donor (without exception) was a healthy Caucasian. V gave up 6 bases and J gave up 5 bases, with 15 bases separating them. This CDR3 is 14 amino acids long. Germline CDR1 is MNHNS and CDR2 is SASEGT. These sequences were also reported in another study, on yellow fever vaccine responses in identical twins.

This TCR came from a woman younger than 30 in good health. The chain employs TRBV6-1 and TRBJ2-3; TRBD2 is a possible D gene (6 bases). Material for sequencing was CD8+ T cells sorted from blood. Here the CDR3 DNA reads TGTGCCAGCAGAGCCCCCGGAGGGTTAGATACGCAGTATTTT. It codes for CASRAPGGLDTQYF.